Listed here are 15 T cell receptor beta chains from one sample, sequenced in a study of read filtering for tumor transcriptome and immune sequencing. From about 400 ng of RNA, a library with molecular barcoded alpha/delta and beta/gamma adaptors was made. TCRdb ran MiXCR on the reads and lists one entry per CDR3 protein. The data show 100,000 to 150,000 distinct CDR3 sequences, with 13% seen just once and about 10% held by the top ten. The sequencing input was a population of CD138-negative cells sorted from bone marrow. The receptors were sampled from a donor older than 35 with multiple myeloma.

This clonotype occurred many times. The J gene is TRBJ2-5, the V gene TRBV6-5; 9 bases are a match to TRBD1. The CDR3 length is 14 residues. V was pared by 6 bases and J by 4 bases, with 6 bases of the junction left unmatched. Germline CDR1 and CDR2: MNHEY and SVGAGI. The CDR3, as DNA: TGTGCCAGCAGCACTGACAGGGGGAGAGAGACCCAGTACTTC. It is translated as CASSTDRGRETQYF.

This clonotype was detected a few times. In nucleotides, the CDR3 is TGTGCCAGCAGCTCTGGGGTCGAAAAACTGTTTTTT. Translation: CASSSGVEKLFF. The chain joins TRBV11-2 to TRBJ1-4; D remains ambiguous. V lost 4 bases and J lost 8, with 8 bases in between. Germline loops: CDR1 SGHAT, CDR2 FQNNGV. CDR3 length: 12 amino acids.

This rearrangement joins TRBV11-2 to TRBJ1-1, with D unclear. Germline lookup yields CDR1 SGHAT and CDR2 FQNNGV. The CDR3 is 15 residues long. Trimming shortened V by 5 bases and J by 4 bases, and 17 bases separated the two germline ends. DNA of the CDR3: TGTGCCAGCAGCCCCCTTGGTGCGGACGGCACTGAAGCTTTCTTT. Protein: CASSPLGADGTEAFF. The whole variable domain, filled in from reference TRBV11-2 and TRBJ1-1, reads EAGVAQSPRYKIIEKRQSVAFWCNPISGHATLYWYQQILGQGPKLLIQFQNNGVVDDSQLPKDRFSAERLKGVDSTLKIQPAKLEDSAVYLCASSPLGADGTEAFFGQGTRLTVV.

The V and J genes are TRBV7-8 and TRBJ1-5, with 8 bases aligning to TRBD1. CDR1 is SGHVS and CDR2 is FQNEAQ in the germline V gene. V shed 2 bases and J 0 bases; nucleotides not matched to a gene: 12. The CDR3 extends over 19 amino acids. The chain's CDR3 is CASSLFMGQDSNSNQPQHF. Here the CDR3 DNA reads TGTGCCAGCAGCTTATTTATGGGACAGGACAGCAATAGCAATCAGCCCCAGCATTTT.

This clonotype was picked up many times. The chain uses TRBV20-1 and TRBJ1-1, with D unclear. Germline V lookup: CDR1 DFQATT, CDR2 SNEGSKA (reference sequence). V dropped 2 bases and J dropped 1 base, with 8 bases sitting between them. The CDR3 loop spans 13 amino acids. The DNA of the CDR3 is TGCAGTGCTAGAAACCCACCGAACACTGAAGCTTTCTTT. This translates into CSARNPPNTEAFF.

Points on this clonotype: One base away lies a much larger clone, so this may be a sequencing read error. This chain connects TRBV7-2 to TRBJ1-1; no firm D call. CDR3 size: 13 residues. V lost 1 base and J lost 3, with 6 bases in between. The V gene's germline CDR1 is SGHTA and CDR2 FQGNSA. The CDR3 DNA reads as TGTGCCAGCAGCTTAGGGGTGTACACTGAAGCTTTCTTT. This codes for CASSLGVYTEAFF. Supplemented by reference TRBV7-2 and TRBJ1-1, the full variable domain reads GAGVSQSPSNKVTEKGKDVELRCDPISGHTALYWYRQSLGQGLEFLIYFQGNSAPDKSGLPSDRFSAERTGGSVSTLTIQRTQQEDSAVYLCASSLGVYTEAFFGQGTRLTVV.

The sample holds one count of this clonotype. Since no conserved phenylalanine or tryptophan closes the CDR3, a read error is the likely cause. The chain is built from TRBV6-5 and TRBJ2-3, with D unclear. The germline V and J ends were trimmed by 7 bases and 1 base, with 15 bases remaining between them. Germline values: CDR1 MNHEY, CDR2 SVGAGI. The CDR3 is made up of 15 amino acids. CDR3 in DNA: TGTGCCAGCAAAACACCAAAGGGCCGCACAGATACGCAGTATTTA. This encodes CASKTPKGRTDTQYL.

This clonotype was seen repeatedly, ten times or more. The chain combines TRBV13 with TRBJ2-1; a possible D gene is TRBD2 (6 bases). The germline gives CDR1 PRHDT, CDR2 FYEKMQ (reference sequence). V dropped 5 bases and J dropped 6 bases, with 14 bases sitting between them. This CDR3 is 14 amino acids long. The CDR3 sequence: CASSPTGTGNEQFF. CDR3 bases: TGTGCCAGCAGCCCGACCGGGACTGGCAATGAGCAGTTCTTC.

This clonotype was found many times. This chain links TRBV29-1 with TRBJ1-1; D unresolved. The length of the CDR3 is 13 residues. Between the trimmed V and J ends, which lost 0 bases and 5 bases, there was a span of 10 bases. Germline CDR1 is SQVTM and CDR2 is ANQGSEA. CDR3 amino acids: CSVEDPIRTEAFF. CDR3 in DNA: TGCAGCGTTGAAGATCCCATTAGGACTGAAGCTTTCTTT.

In this sample, this clonotype turned up a few times. The gene calls are TRBV29-1 and TRBJ2-7; 9 positions agree with TRBD2. This CDR3 is built from 13 residues. Unmatched junction bases numbered 8, after V lost 4 bases and J lost 7 bases. Germline V lookup: CDR1 SQVTM, CDR2 ANQGSEA. The CDR3 nucleotides read TGCAGCGTTGGCGGGAGGGCCGGGACGGAGCAGTACTTC. This encodes CSVGGRAGTEQYF.

This clonotype was detected many times. The rearrangement uses TRBV3-1 and TRBJ1-1; D is ambiguous. Trimming left V 3 bases short and J 0 bases short, with 8 bases between. The CDR3 is made up of 14 amino acids. Germline lookup yields CDR1 LGHDT and CDR2 YNNKEL (reference sequence). The CDR3 nucleotides read TGTGCCAGCAGCCAGGGTCTAGTGAACACTGAAGCTTTCTTT. Translated, it gives CASSQGLVNTEAFF.

The sample holds many counts of this clonotype. V gene TRBV15 combines with J gene TRBJ2-2; 7 bases agree with TRBD1. V lost 1 base, J lost 0 bases, and 5 bases stayed unmatched. Germline-derived CDR1 and CDR2 are LNHNV and YYDKDF (reference sequence). This CDR3 has 17 amino acids. The CDR3 region is CATSRGRGQTNTGELFF. In DNA form, the CDR3 reads TGTGCCACCAGCAGAGGTAGGGGGCAGACGAACACCGGGGAGCTGTTTTTT.

This chain joins TRBV5-1 and TRBJ2-7, with D unresolved. The CDR3 runs to 17 residues. Per germline, CDR1 SGHRS and CDR2 YFSETQ. The V and J ends lost 0 bases and 1 base respectively, with 17 bases between them. The CDR3 is CASSLGPIGRTSYEQYF. The DNA for the CDR3 is TGCGCCAGCAGCTTGGGCCCTATCGGGCGGACGTCCTACGAGCAGTACTTC.

This clonotype was seen many times. The rearrangement joins TRBV11-2 to TRBJ1-4; tentatively, D is TRBD1 (6 bases). Germline V gives CDR1 SGHAT, CDR2 FQNNGV. Trimming removed 6 bases at V and 3 bases at J, with 11 bases between. This CDR3 is 14 amino acids long. The CDR3 here is CASSFPGANEKLFF. The CDR3 DNA reads as TGTGCCAGCAGTTTCCCAGGGGCTAATGAAAAACTGTTTTTT.

There are many counts of this clonotype. The CDR3 DNA reads as TGTGCCAGCAGCCAGGGGACTAGCGGGGGGGCCTCAGATACGCAGTATTTT. It is translated as CASSQGTSGGASDTQYF. The V gene is TRBV11-3, the J gene TRBJ2-3; TRBD2 matches at 16 bases. Germline assignment: CDR1 SGHNT and CDR2 YENEEA. The CDR3 has 17 residues. With 5 bases clipped from V and 4 bases from J, the junction kept 6 bases outside the gene matches. Filled out from reference TRBV11-3 and TRBJ2-3, the complete variable domain reads EAGVVQSPRYKIIEKKQPVAFWCNPISGHNTLYWYLQNLGQGPELLIRYENEEAVDDSQLPKDRFSAERLKGVDSTLKIQPAELGDSAVYLCASSQGTSGGASDTQYFGPGTRLTVL.